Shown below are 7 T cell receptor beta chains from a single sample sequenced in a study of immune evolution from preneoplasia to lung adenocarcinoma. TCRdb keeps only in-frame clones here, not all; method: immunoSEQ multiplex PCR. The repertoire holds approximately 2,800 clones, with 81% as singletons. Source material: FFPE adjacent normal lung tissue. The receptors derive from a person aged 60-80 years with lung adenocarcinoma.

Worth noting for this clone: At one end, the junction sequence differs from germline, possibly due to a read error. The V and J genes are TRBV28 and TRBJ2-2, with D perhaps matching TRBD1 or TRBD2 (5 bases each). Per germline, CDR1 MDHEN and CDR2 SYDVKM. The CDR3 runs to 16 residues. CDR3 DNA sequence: TGTGCCAGCACCTTAGGTCAGGAGTCGGGGACCGAGGAGCTGTTTTTT. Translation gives CASTLGQESGTEELFF. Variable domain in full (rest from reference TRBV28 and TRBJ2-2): DVKVTQSSRYLVKRTGEKVFLECVQDMDHENMFWYRQDPGLGLRLIYFSYDVKMKEKGDIPEGYSVSREKKERFSLILESASTNQTSMYLCASTLGQESGTEELFFGEGSRLTVL.

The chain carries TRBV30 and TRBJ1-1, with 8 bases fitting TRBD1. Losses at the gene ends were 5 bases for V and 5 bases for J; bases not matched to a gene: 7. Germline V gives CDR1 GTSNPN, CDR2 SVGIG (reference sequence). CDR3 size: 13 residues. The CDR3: CAWAGTGWTEAFF. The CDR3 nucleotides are TGTGCCTGGGCCGGGACAGGATGGACTGAAGCTTTCTTT.

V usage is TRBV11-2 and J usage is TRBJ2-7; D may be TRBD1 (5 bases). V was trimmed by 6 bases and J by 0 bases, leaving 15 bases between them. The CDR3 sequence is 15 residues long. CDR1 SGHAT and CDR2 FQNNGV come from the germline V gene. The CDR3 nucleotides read TGTGCCAGCAGATTGGCAGGGCGCAACTCCTACGAGCAGTACTTC. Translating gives CASRLAGRNSYEQYF. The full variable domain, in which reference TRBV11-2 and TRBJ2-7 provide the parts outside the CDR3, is EAGVAQSPRYKIIEKRQSVAFWCNPISGHATLYWYQQILGQGPKLLIQFQNNGVVDDSQLPKDRFSAERLKGVDSTLKIQPAKLEDSAVYLCASRLAGRNSYEQYFGPGTRLTVT.

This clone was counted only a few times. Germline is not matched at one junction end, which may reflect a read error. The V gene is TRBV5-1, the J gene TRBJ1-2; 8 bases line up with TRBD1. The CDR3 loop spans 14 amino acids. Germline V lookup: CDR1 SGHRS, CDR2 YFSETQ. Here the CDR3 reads CSSSFGTGSSGYTF. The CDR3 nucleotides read TGCTCCAGCAGCTTTGGGACAGGCTCTTCTGGCTACACCTTC.

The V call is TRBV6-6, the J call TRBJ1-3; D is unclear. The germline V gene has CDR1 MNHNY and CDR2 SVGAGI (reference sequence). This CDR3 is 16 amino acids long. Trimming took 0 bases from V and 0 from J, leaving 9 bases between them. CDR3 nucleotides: TGTGCCAGCAGTTACTCAGTCGGATACTCTGGAAACACCATATATTTT. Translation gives CASSYSVGYSGNTIYF.

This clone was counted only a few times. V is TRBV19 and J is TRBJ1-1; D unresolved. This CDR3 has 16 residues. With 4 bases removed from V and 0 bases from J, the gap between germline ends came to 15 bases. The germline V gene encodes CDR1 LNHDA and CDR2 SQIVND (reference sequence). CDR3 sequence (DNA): TGTGCCAGTAGTAACCCCGATGGGCAACTGAACACTGAAGCTTTCTTT. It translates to CASSNPDGQLNTEAFF.

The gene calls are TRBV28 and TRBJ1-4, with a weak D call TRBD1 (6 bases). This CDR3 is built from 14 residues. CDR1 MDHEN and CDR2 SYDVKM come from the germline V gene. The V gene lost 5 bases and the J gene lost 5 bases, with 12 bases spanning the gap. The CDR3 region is CASSVGARNEKLFF. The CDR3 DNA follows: TGTGCCAGCAGTGTGGGGGCGCGCAATGAAAAACTGTTTTTT. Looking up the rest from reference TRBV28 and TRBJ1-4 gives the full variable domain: DVKVTQSSRYLVKRTGEKVFLECVQDMDHENMFWYRQDPGLGLRLIYFSYDVKMKEKGDIPEGYSVSREKKERFSLILESASTNQTSMYLCASSVGARNEKLFFGSGTQLSVL.